This T cell receptor beta chain was documented in a study of response to subunit inactivated influenza vaccine. General observations from the study: T cells newly recruited by each seasonal influenza vaccination are few, the authors suggested.

The CDR3 has 17 residues. The trim removed 3 bases at V and 5 bases at J, leaving 6 bases unmatched. Germline V CDR1 and CDR2: MGHDK, SYGVNS. TCRdb processed the RT-PCR reads anew with MiXCR; each CDR3 protein has one entry. The profile covers under 850,000 distinct CDR3 sequences, with approximately 17% appearing a single time and roughly a tenth taken by the ten largest. This clonotype was detected a few times. The antigen remains unidentified. The rearrangement uses TRBV25-1 and TRBJ2-2; 13 nucleotides line up with TRBD2. This specimen was PBMCs from blood, taken around 5 days after vaccination. The origin of this receptor is a middle-aged man who received an inactivated influenza vaccine. The CDR3 loop reads CASSEWTSGSGTGELFF. In nucleotides, the CDR3 is TGTGCCAGCAGTGAGTGGACTAGCGGGAGTGGAACCGGGGAGCTGTTTTTT.